Shown below are 23 T cell receptor beta chains from a single sample sequenced in a study of blood T cell repertoires in COVID-19. Only in-frame clones appear in the TCRdb table, and some are missing; sequencing was by immunoSEQ multiplex PCR. The repertoire has around 300,000 clones, about 83% of them found once; the top ten carry approximately 3%. What was sequenced was peripheral blood. These receptors all stem from a man aged 25-45 years with active or convalescent COVID-19.

The V and J genes are TRBV4-2 and TRBJ2-1; no clear D. Trimming removed 2 bases at V and 8 bases at J, with 13 bases between. The CDR3 consists of 14 residues. Germline V gene lookup returns CDR1 LGHNA and CDR2 YNFKEQ. The CDR3 nucleotides are TGTGCCAGCAGCCAATCCGACTCCCACGATGAGCAGTTCTTC. This encodes CASSQSDSHDEQFF.

The genes are TRBV5-4 and TRBJ2-1; TRBD1 agrees at 11 bases. Germline values: CDR1 SGHNT, CDR2 YYREEE (reference sequence). CDR3 length: 16 residues. With V trimmed by 0 bases and J by 10 bases, 9 bases remained unmatched. CDR3 DNA sequence: TGTGCCAGCAGCTTGGAGGGACAGGGGGTAGCAAGAGAGCAGTTCTTC. Translated, it gives CASSLEGQGVAREQFF.

The DNA for the CDR3 is TGCGCCAGCAGCCAAGATGGGGGCAGTGAGCAGTTCTTC. This codes for CASSQDGGSEQFF. The chain joins TRBV4-1 to TRBJ2-1; TRBD1 is a possible D gene (6 bases). In germline, CDR1 is MGHRA, CDR2 YSYEKL. The ends were cut back, 0 bases at V and 9 bases at J, with 9 bases in the middle. The length of the CDR3 is 13 residues.

V usage is TRBV11-2 and J usage is TRBJ2-7; no reliable D call. V was cut by 4 bases and J by 6 bases, with 4 bases left in between. Germline V gives CDR1 SGHAT, CDR2 FQNNGV. The CDR3 length is 10 residues. In nucleotides, the CDR3 is TGTGCCAGCAGCTCGGGCGAGCAGTACTTC. It is translated as CASSSGEQYF.

This chain joins TRBV4-1 and TRBJ1-4, with TRBD1 as a possible D gene (5 bases). The CDR3 totals 14 residues. Looked up from germline, CDR1 is MGHRA and CDR2 is YSYEKL. The V and J ends lost 4 bases and 7 bases respectively, with 13 bases between them. CDR3 in amino acids: CASSPPGVGEKLFF. In DNA form, the CDR3 reads TGCGCCAGCAGCCCCCCGGGGGTTGGTGAAAAACTGTTTTTT.

The chain carries TRBV11-3 and TRBJ2-3; D is possibly TRBD1 (7 bases). CDR1 is SGHNT, CDR2 YENEEA, per germline. Trimming pared 4 bases from V and 4 bases from J, leaving 15 bases between. The CDR3 length is 15 residues. This CDR3 reads CASSSPGGGSDTQYF. CDR3 DNA sequence: TGTGCCAGCAGCTCACCAGGGGGAGGTTCAGATACGCAGTATTTT. Looking up the rest from reference TRBV11-3 and TRBJ2-3 gives the full variable domain: EAGVVQSPRYKIIEKKQPVAFWCNPISGHNTLYWYLQNLGQGPELLIRYENEEAVDDSQLPKDRFSAERLKGVDSTLKIQPAELGDSAVYLCASSSPGGGSDTQYFGPGTRLTVL.

The rearrangement joins TRBV4-3 to TRBJ1-1; 8 bases map to TRBD1. Germline V gene data show CDR1 as LGHNA and CDR2 as YSLEER. The J segment lost 4 bases and the V segment lost 0 bases, leaving 7 bases of the junction unmatched. The CDR3 length is 16 residues. CDR3 in amino acids: CASSQDPTGVGTEAFF. The CDR3 nucleotides read TGCGCCAGCAGCCAAGATCCGACAGGGGTCGGCACTGAAGCTTTCTTT.

The chain combines TRBV7-2 with TRBJ2-7, with 8 bases lining up with TRBD1. After removal of 2 bases from V and 0 bases from J, the junction contained 9 bases not matched to a gene. Per the germline V gene, CDR1 is SGHTA and CDR2 is FQGNSA. This CDR3 has 17 amino acids. The CDR3 bases are TGTGCCAGCAGCTTACTCGACAGGGGTTTCCTCTCCTACGAGCAGTACTTC. This codes for CASSLLDRGFLSYEQYF.

CDR3 nucleotides: TGTGCCAGTAGTAGGGTAGGGAGGTATCAGCCCCAGCATTTT. It codes for CASSRVGRYQPQHF. This chain connects TRBV19 to TRBJ1-5; unclear D gene. V lost 4 bases and J lost 5, with 12 bases in between. Germline-derived CDR1 and CDR2 are LNHDA and SQIVND (reference sequence). This CDR3 has 14 amino acids.

J is TRBJ1-2 and V is TRBV10-3; D is unresolved. This CDR3 comprises 13 residues. Germline CDR1 is ENHRY and CDR2 is SYGVKD. V lost 4 bases to trimming and J lost 3 bases, with 9 bases between them. The CDR3 DNA is TGTGCCATCAGTGGCAACCGCGACTATGGCTACACCTTC. The encoded protein is CAISGNRDYGYTF.

The chain has TRBV4-3 and TRBJ2-1, with TRBD2 identical over 12 bases. This CDR3 is built from 16 residues. V was pared by 2 bases and J by 4 bases, with 3 bases of the junction left unmatched. Germline CDR1 and CDR2: LGHNA and YSLEER. The CDR3 nucleotides read TGCGCCAGCAGCCAACCCGGACTAGCGGGGTACAATGAGCAGTTCTTC. This encodes CASSQPGLAGYNEQFF.

This clone came up once. V usage is TRBV6-6 and J usage is TRBJ1-1, with 8 bases aligning to TRBD1. Losses at the gene ends were 5 bases for V and 6 bases for J; bases not matched to a gene: 11. Germline V gene lookup returns CDR1 MNHNY and CDR2 SVGAGI (reference sequence). The CDR3 is 15 amino acids. CDR3 sequence: CASSTPAGGVSEAFF. DNA for the CDR3: TGTGCCAGCAGTACCCCTGCAGGGGGCGTCTCTGAAGCTTTCTTT.

The chain carries TRBV13 and TRBJ2-1; TRBD1 matches at 10 bases. CDR1 and CDR2 from the germline V gene are PRHDT and FYEKMQ (reference sequence). There are 15 residues in the CDR3. V gave up 4 bases and J gave up 11 bases; unmatched junction bases: 11. CDR3 sequence (DNA): TGTGCCAGCAGCTCCCGGGACAGGGGTTCTCCGAAGCAGTTCTTC. This translates into CASSSRDRGSPKQFF.

This clone was seen just once. The V call is TRBV11-2, the J call TRBJ2-3; a weak D match, TRBD2 (6 bases). The CDR3 length is 16 residues. From germline, CDR1 is SGHAT and CDR2 FQNNGV. V was pared by 5 bases and J by 1 base, with 16 bases between. The CDR3 loop reads CASSPIGGRGTDTQYF. In DNA, the CDR3 is TGTGCCAGCAGCCCGATCGGGGGTCGGGGCACAGATACGCAGTATTTT.

The J gene is TRBJ2-3, the V gene TRBV7-9; 7 bases match TRBD1. Trimming took 4 bases from V and 1 from J; bases not matched to a gene: 11. This CDR3 has 17 residues. CDR1 SEHNR and CDR2 FQNEAQ come from the germline V gene (reference sequence). This chain's CDR3 is CASSSFSGTAGTDTQYF. CDR3 sequence (DNA): TGTGCCAGCAGCTCATTTTCCGGGACAGCGGGCACAGATACGCAGTATTTT.

The chain links TRBV4-1 to TRBJ1-5; D perhaps matches TRBD1 (5 bases). V dropped 0 bases and J dropped 3 bases, with 9 bases sitting between them. The germline gives CDR1 MGHRA, CDR2 YSYEKL. CDR3 length: 15 amino acids. CDR3 residues: CASSQEQAINQPQHF. DNA of the CDR3: TGCGCCAGCAGCCAAGAACAGGCGATCAATCAGCCCCAGCATTTT.

The chain's CDR3 is CAISELGGAGAGDTQYF. The CDR3 DNA reads TGTGCCATCAGTGAACTCGGGGGAGCGGGAGCTGGAGATACGCAGTATTTT. The rearrangement uses TRBV10-3 and TRBJ2-3; 8 bases match TRBD2. The CDR3 extends over 17 amino acids. From germline, CDR1 is ENHRY and CDR2 SYGVKD. J was trimmed by 5 bases and V by 3 bases; bases with no gene match: 13.

Here the CDR3 DNA reads TGTGCCAGCAGGCCGGGGGGGGCTAATGAAAAACTGTTTTTT. Protein sequence: CASRPGGANEKLFF. This chain connects TRBV28 to TRBJ1-4, with D possibly matching TRBD1 (5 bases). The CDR3 is 14 residues long. V dropped 6 bases and J dropped 3 bases, with 11 bases sitting between them. Germline V gene sequence: CDR1 MDHEN, CDR2 SYDVKM.

The chain joins TRBV19 to TRBJ1-6; D uncertain. The CDR3 is made up of 14 amino acids. V dropped 3 bases and J dropped 8 bases, with 11 bases sitting between them. Germline CDR1 LNHDA, CDR2 SQIVND (reference sequence). CDR3 bases: TGTGCCAGTAGTATTGGGGAGAGTGATTCACCCCTCCACTTT. Its protein product is CASSIGESDSPLHF.

The chain recombines TRBV7-9 with TRBJ2-2; the D is unclear. This CDR3 comprises 15 residues. CDR1 and CDR2 (germline): SEHNR, FQNEAQ (reference sequence). V was cut by 1 base and J by 5 bases, with 11 bases left in between. The CDR3 here is CASSLGYLRTGELFF. Here the CDR3 DNA reads TGTGCCAGCAGCTTAGGCTACCTTCGGACCGGGGAGCTGTTTTTT.

The chain carries TRBV7-5 and TRBJ2-1; the table's D call TRBD1 went unverified against the DNA. TRBV7-5 is termed a pseudogene. The CDR3 has 16 residues. In nucleotides, the CDR3 is TGTGTCAGAAGCGGGGGCGGGTTGAGCTCCTACAATGAGCAGTTCTTC. This gives the protein CVRSGGGLSSYNEQFF.

This clone was seen only once. The chain has TRBV6-2 or TRBV6-3 and TRBJ2-1; D gene uncertain. V gave up 2 bases and J gave up 8 bases, with 25 bases separating them. This CDR3 contains 18 residues. Germline values: CDR1 MNHEY, CDR2 SVGEGT. This CDR3 is CASSYLASTRATFHEQFF. Written as DNA, the CDR3 is TGTGCCAGCAGTTACCTGGCCTCGACACGCGCTACGTTCCATGAGCAGTTCTTC.

This chain joins TRBV2 and TRBJ2-1, with a tentative D call TRBD2 (5 bases). The germline V gene encodes CDR1 SNHLY and CDR2 FYNNEI. V lost 4 bases to trimming and J lost 7 bases, with 14 bases between them. The CDR3 contains 14 residues. The chain's CDR3 is CASSVGVARNEQFF. The CDR3, as DNA: TGTGCCAGCAGTGTTGGGGTAGCGAGGAATGAGCAGTTCTTC.